This T cell receptor (beta chain) was sequenced for a study of shared clonotypes between healthy human individuals. Sequenced by immunoSEQ multiplex PCR; TCRdb stores in-frame clones only, minus some. The sample includes 2,500,000 or so clones, approximately 92% seen only once; the top ten take 0.11% to 0.15%. The germline CDR1 and CDR2 sequences are SEHNR and FQNEAQ (reference sequence). This CDR3 comprises 12 residues. The ends were cut back, 5 bases at V and 5 bases at J, with 10 bases in the middle. Adult Caucasians living in Nashville, Tennessee made up all of the donors. The sequence was collected from a man between 18 and 29 years old in good health. Sequences were obtained from naive CD4+ T cells sorted from blood. Subset indicated: CD45RA+ positively selected. The chain employs TRBV7-9 and TRBJ2-7; D gene unclear. The CDR3 DNA reads TGTGCCAGCAGCCGGGTGGTCCACGAGCAGTACTTC. It translates to CASSRVVHEQYF.